The rows below give T cell receptor beta chains drawn from one sample of a study of read filtering for tumor transcriptome and immune sequencing. TCRdb independently ran MiXCR on the reads; one entry per CDR3 protein. The sample consists of about 130,000 distinct CDR3 sequences, 10% to 15% of them appearing once. The material sequenced was a population of CD138-negative cells sorted from bone marrow. The receptors stem from a donor at least 40 years old with multiple myeloma. CDR3s include the opening cysteine and the closing phenylalanine or tryptophan. Fields, in order: CDR3 protein, CDR3 DNA, clone size, D gene, J gene, V gene. A D gene is named only where the DNA matches it firmly. The size field is filled for only some rows; it gives once, few, many or a size class.

CDR3: CASSTGRTVTNQPQHF
DNA: TGTGCCAGTAGTACCGGAAGGACAGTCACCAATCAGCCCCAGCATTTT
size: many
D: .
J: TRBJ1-5
V: TRBV19

CDR3: CSATGTFHNEQFF
DNA: TGCAGCGCCACCGGGACGTTTCACAATGAGCAGTTCTTC
size: many
D: .
J: TRBJ2-1
V: TRBV29-1

CDR3: CSALEGLYQETQYF
DNA: TGCAGTGCCTTAGAAGGGTTATACCAAGAGACCCAGTACTTC
size: many
D: .
J: TRBJ2-5
V: TRBV20-1

CDR3: CAISSDQGGTEAFF
DNA: TGTGCCATCAGCTCAGACCAGGGGGGCACTGAAGCTTTCTTT
size: many
D: TRBD1
J: TRBJ1-1
V: TRBV10-3

CDR3: CASSTGTSGGNEQFF
DNA: TGTGCCAGCAGTACCGGGACTAGCGGGGGGAACGAGCAGTTCTTC
size: many
D: TRBD2
J: TRBJ2-1
V: TRBV6-1

CDR3: CASSNGLGGDLPNQPQHF
DNA: TGTGCCAGTAGTAACGGGTTGGGGGGCGACCTACCCAATCAGCCCCAGCATTTT
size: few
D: .
J: TRBJ1-5
V: TRBV19

CDR3: CASSNPGPLQETQYF
DNA: TGTGCCAGCAGCAATCCGGGACCCCTCCAAGAGACCCAGTACTTC
size: .
D: .
J: TRBJ2-5
V: TRBV5-6

CDR3: CAITGQVDTGELFF
DNA: TGTGCCATCACGGGACAGGTCGACACCGGGGAGCTGTTTTTT
size: many
D: TRBD1
J: TRBJ2-2
V: TRBV10-3

CDR3: CSALRTSLTETQYF
DNA: TGCAGTGCGCTTAGGACTTCCCTTACCGAGACCCAGTACTTC
size: .
D: .
J: TRBJ2-5
V: TRBV20-1

CDR3: CATRRRSADTQYF
DNA: TGTGCCACCCGTCGGAGGTCCGCAGATACGCAGTATTTT
size: few
D: .
J: TRBJ2-3
V: TRBV2

CDR3: CASKVSGGYYEQFF
DNA: TGTGCCAGCAAGGTTAGCGGCGGCTACTATGAGCAGTTCTTC
size: .
D: .
J: TRBJ2-1
V: TRBV28

CDR3: CASSLSFSRGNQPQHF
DNA: TGTGCCAGCAGCTTATCTTTTTCTCGGGGCAATCAGCCCCAGCATTTT
size: many
D: .
J: TRBJ1-5
V: TRBV7-8

CDR3: CASRTGNTDTQYF
DNA: TGTGCCAGCAGAACAGGGAACACAGATACGCAGTATTTT
size: .
D: .
J: TRBJ2-3
V: TRBV28

CDR3: CSVERANEQFF
DNA: TGCAGCGTTGAGAGGGCCAATGAGCAGTTCTTC
size: many
D: .
J: TRBJ2-1
V: TRBV29-1

CDR3: CASSLLGDTEAFF
DNA: TGTGCCAGCAGCTTATTAGGGGACACTGAAGCTTTCTTT
size: many
D: .
J: TRBJ1-1
V: TRBV7-3

CDR3: CSARDYKRNNEQFF
DNA: TGCAGTGCTAGAGATTACAAGAGAAACAATGAGCAGTTCTTC
size: many
D: .
J: TRBJ2-1
V: TRBV20-1

CDR3: CASRYRETYGYTF
DNA: TGTGCCAGCAGGTACAGGGAAACCTATGGCTACACCTTC
size: many
D: .
J: TRBJ1-2
V: TRBV2

CDR3: CSASGSGANVLTF
DNA: TGCAGCGCTTCAGGGTCTGGGGCCAACGTCCTGACTTTC
size: many
D: .
J: TRBJ2-6
V: TRBV29-1

CDR3: CASSFTPQGRVNYGYTF
DNA: TGTGCCAGCAGTTTTACCCCCCAGGGACGGGTAAACTATGGCTACACCTTC
size: many
D: .
J: TRBJ1-2
V: TRBV12-3/TRBV12-4

CDR3: CASSLVPERNNEQFF
DNA: TGCGCCAGCAGCTTGGTTCCGGAACGAAACAATGAGCAGTTCTTC
size: many
D: .
J: TRBJ2-1
V: TRBV5-1

CDR3: CSARGTSGGADTQYF
DNA: TGCAGTGCTAGAGGGACTAGCGGGGGAGCAGATACGCAGTATTTT
size: many
D: TRBD2
J: TRBJ2-3
V: TRBV20-1

CDR3: CASSLLDPSGEAQYF
DNA: TGCGCCAGCAGCTTGCTCGACCCTAGCGGGGAGGCGCAGTATTTT
size: many
D: TRBD2
J: TRBJ2-3
V: TRBV5-1

CDR3: CATSREPQAGANVLTF
DNA: TGTGCCACCAGCAGAGAACCACAAGCTGGGGCCAACGTCCTGACTTTC
size: medium-sized
D: .
J: TRBJ2-6
V: TRBV15

CDR3: CASRRDSAYEQYF
DNA: TGTGCCAGCAGACGGGACAGCGCCTACGAGCAGTACTTC
size: many
D: TRBD1
J: TRBJ2-7
V: TRBV6-5

CDR3: CASSSEGAGTGELFF
DNA: TGTGCCAGCAGTTCCGAAGGGGCCGGGACCGGGGAGCTGTTTTTT
size: many
D: .
J: TRBJ2-2
V: TRBV6-4

CDR3: CAISAGTNYGYTF
DNA: TGTGCCATCAGTGCCGGAACTAACTATGGCTACACCTTC
size: many
D: .
J: TRBJ1-2
V: TRBV10-3

CDR3: CASSPAIREQYF
DNA: TGTGCCAGCAGCCCCGCCATCCGCGAGCAGTACTTC
size: .
D: .
J: TRBJ2-7
V: TRBV7-2

CDR3: CASSQRDTESGNTEAFF
DNA: TGCGCCAGCAGCCAACGGGACACCGAGTCGGGGAACACTGAAGCTTTCTTT
size: .
D: .
J: TRBJ1-1
V: TRBV4-1

CDR3: CASSPSNSNQPQHF
DNA: TGTGCCAGCAGTCCCTCAAATAGCAATCAGCCCCAGCATTTT
size: many
D: .
J: TRBJ1-5
V: TRBV12-3/TRBV12-4

CDR3: CASSPSVSPNTEAFF
DNA: TGTGCCAGCAGTCCAAGCGTGTCGCCGAACACTGAAGCTTTCTTT
size: many
D: .
J: TRBJ1-1
V: TRBV7-8

CDR3: CSVISADQPQHF
DNA: TGCAGCGTAATCTCTGCCGATCAGCCCCAGCATTTT
size: many
D: .
J: TRBJ1-5
V: TRBV29-1

CDR3: CASSPYAYRGTEAFF
DNA: TGTGCCAGCAGCCCTTACGCCTACAGGGGAACAGAAGCTTTCTTT
size: many
D: TRBD1
J: TRBJ1-1
V: TRBV7-9

CDR3: CASSPLGRGGREQFF
DNA: TGTGCCAGCAGTCCCCTAGGGCGGGGGGGCCGTGAGCAGTTCTTC
size: many
D: TRBD2
J: TRBJ2-1
V: TRBV6-2/TRBV6-3

CDR3: CAWSVRGINQPQHF
DNA: TGTGCCTGGAGTGTACGTGGTATTAATCAGCCCCAGCATTTT
size: many
D: .
J: TRBJ1-5
V: TRBV30

CDR3: CASSPRTSGTGELFF
DNA: TGTGCCAGCAGCCCTCGGACTAGCGGAACCGGGGAGCTGTTTTTT
size: many
D: TRBD2
J: TRBJ2-2
V: TRBV7-3

CDR3: CAISEGPLKFF
DNA: TGTGCCATCAGTGAGGGACCGCTCAAGTTCTTC
size: many
D: .
J: TRBJ2-1
V: TRBV10-3

CDR3: CASSPPIGLGQFF
DNA: TGCGCCAGCAGCCCCCCGATTGGCCTGGGGCAGTTCTTT
size: many
D: .
J: TRBJ2-1
V: TRBV4-1

CDR3: CASSQGTGVFNEQFF
DNA: TGCGCCAGCAGCCAAGGGACAGGGGTTTTCAATGAGCAGTTCTTC
size: many
D: TRBD1
J: TRBJ2-1
V: TRBV5-1

CDR3: CASSLDRFTDTQYF
DNA: TGTGCCAGCAGCTTGGACAGATTCACAGATACGCAGTATTTT
size: many
D: .
J: TRBJ2-3
V: TRBV7-3

CDR3: CSAAEDLETQYF
DNA: TGCAGCGCGGCGGAGGATTTGGAGACCCAGTACTTC
size: many
D: .
J: TRBJ2-5
V: TRBV29-1

CDR3: CASSMTSVNEQFF
DNA: TGTGCCAGCAGCATGACTAGCGTCAATGAGCAGTTCTTC
size: .
D: TRBD2
J: TRBJ2-1
V: TRBV11-2

CDR3: CASSSLSGGGRNTEAFF
DNA: TGTGCCAGCAGTTCCTTATCCGGGGGAGGCCGGAACACTGAAGCTTTCTTT
size: many
D: .
J: TRBJ1-1
V: TRBV6-5

CDR3: CASSQDVAEDEQFF
DNA: TGTGCCAGCAGCCAAGATGTGGCAGAGGATGAGCAGTTCTTC
size: .
D: .
J: TRBJ2-1
V: TRBV4-2

CDR3: CASGPSPKRGSSYNEQFF
DNA: TGTGCCAGCGGCCCGAGTCCAAAACGGGGGAGCTCCTACAATGAGCAGTTCTTC
size: many
D: .
J: TRBJ2-1
V: TRBV27

CDR3: CASTTPGGSYNEQFF
DNA: TGCGCCAGCACCACTCCAGGGGGCTCCTACAATGAGCAGTTCTTC
size: many
D: TRBD1
J: TRBJ2-1
V: TRBV4-1

CDR3: CASSLILVGGELFF
DNA: TGTGCCAGCAGCTTAATACTAGTGGGCGGGGAGCTGTTTTTT
size: many
D: .
J: TRBJ2-2
V: TRBV7-2

CDR3: CASTGSRGQNTEAFF
DNA: TGCGCCAGCACCGGGAGTAGGGGGCAGAACACTGAAGCTTTCTTT
size: many
D: TRBD1
J: TRBJ1-1
V: TRBV5-1

CDR3: CAGRSGQETQYF
DNA: TGTGCCGGAAGATCAGGTCAAGAGACCCAGTACTTC
size: .
D: .
J: TRBJ2-5
V: TRBV2

CDR3: CASSDSLSGANVLTF
DNA: TGTGCCAGCAGTGACAGCCTCTCTGGGGCCAACGTCCTGACTTTC
size: .
D: .
J: TRBJ2-6
V: TRBV2

CDR3: CASSPRDRGQKLFF
DNA: TGTGCCAGCAGCCCTCGGGACAGGGGACAGAAACTGTTTTTT
size: many
D: TRBD1
J: TRBJ1-4
V: TRBV7-2

CDR3: CASTRMGAGAYEQYF
DNA: TGTGCCAGCACCCGCATGGGGGCAGGGGCCTACGAGCAGTACTTC
size: many
D: .
J: TRBJ2-7
V: TRBV13